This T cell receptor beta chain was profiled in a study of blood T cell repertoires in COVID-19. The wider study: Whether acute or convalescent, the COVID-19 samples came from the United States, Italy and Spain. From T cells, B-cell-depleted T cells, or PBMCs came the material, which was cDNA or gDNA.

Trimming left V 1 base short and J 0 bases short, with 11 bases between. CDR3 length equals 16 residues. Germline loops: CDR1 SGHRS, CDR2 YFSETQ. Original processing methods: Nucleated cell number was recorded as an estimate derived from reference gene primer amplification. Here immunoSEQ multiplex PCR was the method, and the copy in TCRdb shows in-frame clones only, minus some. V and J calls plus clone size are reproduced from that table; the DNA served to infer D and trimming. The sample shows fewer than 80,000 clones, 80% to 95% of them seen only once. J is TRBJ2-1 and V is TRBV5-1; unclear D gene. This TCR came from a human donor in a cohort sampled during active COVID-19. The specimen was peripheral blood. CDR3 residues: CASSLTPPSSYNEQFF. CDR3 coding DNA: TGCGCCAGCAGCTTGACTCCCCCAAGCTCCTACAATGAGCAGTTCTTC.